This T cell receptor (beta chain) was identified in a study of CD8 T cells in Susac syndrome. Sequencing of TCR beta was carried out in blood CD8+ and CD4+ T cells. CDR1 and CDR2 (germline): SGHTA, FQGTGA. Trimming shortened V by 5 bases and J by 4 bases, and 17 bases separated the two germline ends. The CDR3 loop spans 15 amino acids. A quantity of about 0.5 to 1 ug RNA underwent reverse transcription using random hexamers. TCRdb reanalysed the immunoSEQ multiplex PCR reads using MiXCR and keeps one entry per CDR3 protein. The sample lists fewer than 350,000 distinct CDR3 sequences; 92% were seen once. This clonotype appeared a single time.

This sequence joins TRBV7-3 and TRBJ1-2, with D unresolved. The source is a human donor with multiple sclerosis. Sequences were obtained from CD4+ T cells from PBMCs. CDR3 residues: CASSPGVGDAYGYTF. CDR3 coding DNA: TGTGCCAGCAGCCCCGGGGTCGGGGATGCCTATGGCTACACCTTC.